This T cell receptor (beta chain) was profiled in a study of CD8 T cells in ankylosing spondylitis. Findings of the study overall: Clones linked to disease were reported to show significant enrichment in matched ankylosing spondylitis synovial fluid. Clones linked to the disease showed a CD8+ phenotype. They occurred at relatively low frequencies in peripheral blood.

By its share, this clonotype is medium-sized (0.01 to 0.1%). As yet, its antigen is unknown. Making use of molecular barcodes, quantitative 5'-RACE generated TCR beta libraries. TCRdb re-called the 5' RACE reads with MiXCR, one entry per CDR3 protein. This table holds 120,000 to 150,000 distinct CDR3 sequences, approximately 8.4% found once. The ends were cut back, 5 bases at V and 1 base at J, with 15 bases in the middle. This CDR3 has 15 residues. The germline gives CDR1 SGHKS, CDR2 YYEKEE (reference sequence). This clonotype was sampled from a male donor with ankylosing spondylitis. The V call is TRBV5-5, the J call TRBJ2-5; D is uncertain. Input material: synovial fluid, either unsorted or a sorted T cell fraction (not recorded which). The CDR3 loop is CASRFDPTIQETQYF. For the CDR3, the DNA is TGTGCCAGCAGATTTGACCCGACGATCCAAGAGACCCAGTACTTC.